These 22 T cell receptor beta chains were all obtained from the same sample, sequenced in a study of radiation and T cells in renal cell carcinoma (TCRdb year 2020). Sample time point, as interpreted from the label and publication: blood 2 weeks post-SBRT. The treatment or condition label for this specimen denotes: 15 Gy SBRT to primary tumor, nephrectomy 4 weeks later. The receptor library was made with the immunoSEQ multiplex PCR assay. In TCRdb, the immuneACCESS table is reduced to in-frame sequences with V and J assigned. These tables do not hold every clone; where another copy was compared, an unresolved V gene accounts for under half, and the others remain unexplained. Present in this sample are some 130,000 clones, approximately 78% of which were seen just once. The ten largest clonotypes hold approximately 2% of the sample. The sample consisted of blood, taken from a patient whose treatment included radiotherapy and nephrectomy. These receptors all stem from a woman aged 55-69 years with renal cell carcinoma.

The chain employs TRBV6-5 and TRBJ1-2, with 7 positions matching TRBD1. The CDR3 is made up of 12 amino acids. Losses at the gene ends were 4 bases for V and 8 bases for J; bases not matched to a gene: 4. Germline V gene sequence: CDR1 MNHEY, CDR2 SVGAGI. The CDR3 region is CASSSGTEGYTF. Here the CDR3 DNA reads TGTGCCAGCAGTTCCGGGACAGAAGGCTACACCTTC.

The chain has TRBV2 and TRBJ1-1, with 10 positions matching TRBD1. With V trimmed by 6 bases and J by 5 bases, 3 bases remained unmatched. From germline, CDR1 is SNHLY and CDR2 FYNNEI. This CDR3 region has 13 residues. DNA for the CDR3: TGTGCCAGCAGGCGGGACAGGGGTACTGAAGCTTTCTTT. Its translation is CASRRDRGTEAFF.

The chain employs TRBV2 and TRBJ2-1, with D possibly being TRBD2 (5 bases). Trimming removed 3 bases from V and 4 bases from J, with 16 bases in between. The CDR3 totals 16 residues. Germline values: CDR1 SNHLY, CDR2 FYNNEI. The CDR3 bases are TGTGCCAGCAGTGAGAGAGGGCAAACCCTTTACAATGAGCAGTTCTTC. This translates into CASSERGQTLYNEQFF. Based on the CDR3 plus reference TRBV2 and TRBJ2-1, the full variable domain is EPEVTQTPSHQVTQMGQEVILRCVPISNHLYFYWYRQILGQKVEFLVSFYNNEISEKSEIFDDQFSVERPDGSNFTLKIRSTKLEDSAMYFCASSERGQTLYNEQFFGPGTRLTVL.

This chain uses TRBV28 with TRBJ2-5; D possibly corresponds to TRBD1 (5 bases). Germline values: CDR1 MDHEN, CDR2 SYDVKM. The V gene lost 2 bases and the J gene lost 6 bases, with 10 bases spanning the gap. The CDR3 spans 13 residues. The CDR3 coding sequence is TGTGCCAGCAGTTTAGGACAACCCAAGACCCAGTACTTC. As protein: CASSLGQPKTQYF.

J is TRBJ2-7 and V is TRBV19; possibly TRBD1 for D (5 bases). Trimming removed 4 bases at V and 1 base at J, with 14 bases between. The CDR3 covers 15 residues. CDR1 is LNHDA, CDR2 SQIVND, per germline (reference sequence). The CDR3 region has the DNA TGTGCCAGTAGTAAAGGGCAGGGTGGGTCCTACGAGCAGTACTTC. Translation gives CASSKGQGGSYEQYF.

The J gene is TRBJ2-3, the V gene TRBV27; tentative D call: TRBD2 (6 bases). The CDR3 has 15 residues. In germline, CDR1 is MNHEY, CDR2 SMNVEV (reference sequence). V lost 3 bases, J lost 0 bases, and 10 bases lay in between. The CDR3 region is CASSLGGTSTDTQYF. CDR3 nucleotides: TGTGCCAGCAGTTTGGGGGGTACTAGCACAGATACGCAGTATTTT.

This rearrangement joins TRBV18 to TRBJ1-1; no clear D gene. This CDR3 is 15 amino acids long. V gave up 0 bases and J gave up 4 bases, with 12 bases separating them. Germline CDR1 KGHSH, CDR2 LQKENI. The DNA for the CDR3 is TGTGCCAGCTCACCACCGAGGTCGAGAGGCACTGAAGCTTTCTTT. This gives the protein CASSPPRSRGTEAFF.

This rearrangement joins TRBV28 to TRBJ1-5; D remains ambiguous. Trimming left V 1 base short and J 4 bases short, with 23 bases between. This CDR3 is 19 amino acids long. From germline, CDR1 is MDHEN and CDR2 SYDVKM. The CDR3 region has the DNA TGTGCCAGCAGTTTATATACCCCGCGGGTATATACCGGTAATCAGCCCCAGCATTTT. Translated: CASSLYTPRVYTGNQPQHF.

The V gene is TRBV5-1, the J gene TRBJ2-5, with TRBD1 matching 7 bases. This CDR3 is built from 16 residues. The germline V gene encodes CDR1 SGHRS and CDR2 YFSETQ. Trimming took 4 bases from V and 4 from J; bases not matched to a gene: 13. CDR3 bases: TGCGCCAGCAGCGACCGGGACAGAGAAGTAGGAGAGACCCAGTACTTC. Protein product: CASSDRDREVGETQYF. The full variable domain, in which reference TRBV5-1 and TRBJ2-5 provide the parts outside the CDR3, is KAGVTQTPRYLIKTRGQQVTLSCSPISGHRSVSWYQQTPGQGLQFLFEYFSETQRNKGNFPGRFSGRQFSNSRSEMNVSTLELGDSALYLCASSDRDREVGETQYFGPGTRLLVL.

The chain recombines TRBV2 with TRBJ2-7, with D perhaps TRBD1 (6 bases). This CDR3 has 13 amino acids. V dropped 2 bases and J dropped 6 bases, with 11 bases sitting between them. The germline gives CDR1 SNHLY, CDR2 FYNNEI. CDR3 protein: CASSERDIPEQYF. The CDR3, as DNA: TGTGCCAGCAGTGAACGGGACATACCCGAGCAGTACTTC. The full variable domain, completed using reference TRBV2 and TRBJ2-7, is EPEVTQTPSHQVTQMGQEVILRCVPISNHLYFYWYRQILGQKVEFLVSFYNNEISEKSEIFDDQFSVERPDGSNFTLKIRSTKLEDSAMYFCASSERDIPEQYFGPGTRLTVT.

V gene TRBV5-4 combines with J gene TRBJ1-5; 9 bases fit TRBD1. The CDR3 spans 14 residues. The germline gives CDR1 SGHNT, CDR2 YYREEE (reference sequence). Germline trimming cut 4 bases from V and 4 bases from J; bases unmatched to any gene: 3. The CDR3 DNA is TGTGCCAGCAGCCGTGACAGGGGGAATCAGCCCCAGCATTTT. Translated: CASSRDRGNQPQHF. The entire variable domain, with the rest obtained from reference TRBV5-4 and TRBJ1-5, is as follows: ETGVTQSPTHLIKTRGQQVTLRCSSQSGHNTVSWYQQALGQGPQFIFQYYREEENGRGNFPPRFSGLQFPNYSSELNVNALELDDSALYLCASSRDRGNQPQHFGDGTRLSIL.

This chain joins TRBV4-1 and TRBJ2-3, with 8 nucleotides matching TRBD2. Unmatched junction bases numbered 11, after V lost 6 bases and J lost 3 bases. Germline V CDR1 and CDR2: MGHRA, YSYEKL. The CDR3 consists of 16 residues. CDR3 protein: CASRKEAGGGTDTQYF. The CDR3, as DNA: TGCGCCAGCAGGAAAGAGGCGGGGGGCGGGACAGATACGCAGTATTTT.

This chain links TRBV11-3 with TRBJ1-1; possible D gene TRBD1, 6 bases. Trimming removed 5 bases at V and 5 bases at J, with 12 bases between. The germline gives CDR1 SGHNT, CDR2 YENEEA. This CDR3 region has 13 residues. CDR3 protein: CASSQQGGTEAFF. The CDR3 DNA sequence: TGTGCCAGCAGCCAACAGGGCGGTACTGAAGCTTTCTTT. The full variable domain, completed using reference TRBV11-3 and TRBJ1-1, is EAGVVQSPRYKIIEKKQPVAFWCNPISGHNTLYWYLQNLGQGPELLIRYENEEAVDDSQLPKDRFSAERLKGVDSTLKIQPAELGDSAVYLCASSQQGGTEAFFGQGTRLTVV.

This clone turned up a few times. The gene calls are TRBV25-1 and TRBJ1-2; no firm D call. Deletions cut 4 bases from V and 7 bases from J, with 10 bases between. CDR1 and CDR2 (germline): MGHDK, SYGVNS. There are 12 residues in the CDR3. This CDR3 reads CASSAHTSGYTF. Here the CDR3 DNA reads TGTGCCAGCAGTGCTCATACTTCTGGCTACACCTTC.

The CDR3 bases are TGTGCCAGCAGCCCGTCGACGGGGGGTACCTATGGCTACACCTTC. Its translation is CASSPSTGGTYGYTF. The chain recombines TRBV9 with TRBJ1-2; D is perhaps TRBD1 (5 bases). Per the germline V gene, CDR1 is SGDLS and CDR2 is YYNGEE. Trimming shortened V by 4 bases and J by 4 bases, and 17 bases separated the two germline ends. The CDR3 sequence is 15 residues long.

This rearrangement joins TRBV27 to TRBJ1-2; possible D gene TRBD1, 6 bases. CDR1 and CDR2 from the germline V gene are MNHEY and SMNVEV (reference sequence). The V end lost 0 bases, the J end lost 5 bases, and 13 bases lay between the germline ends. The CDR3 totals 15 residues. The CDR3 bases are TGTGCCAGCAGTTTATCGGTTAGCAGGGGTTATGGCTACACCTTC. The encoded protein is CASSLSVSRGYGYTF.

The sample holds one count of this clone. The gene calls are TRBV27 and TRBJ2-7, with 11 bases matching TRBD2. The CDR3 is 14 amino acids. After removal of 6 bases from V and 4 bases from J, the junction contained 5 bases not matched to a gene. Germline V gene lookup returns CDR1 MNHEY and CDR2 SMNVEV (reference sequence). As DNA, the CDR3 is TGTGCCAGCAGGCCGGGACTAGCGGATTACGAGCAGTACTTC. It specifies CASRPGLADYEQYF.

This chain uses TRBV5-4 with TRBJ2-1, with 7 bases fitting TRBD1. Germline values: CDR1 SGHNT, CDR2 YYREEE (reference sequence). This CDR3 has 15 amino acids. Unmatched junction bases numbered 9, after V lost 4 bases and J lost 5 bases. CDR3 residues: CASSDPGQPNNEQFF. For the CDR3, the DNA is TGTGCCAGCAGCGACCCGGGACAGCCTAACAATGAGCAGTTCTTC.

The chain has TRBV4-2 and TRBJ2-7; 11 bases line up with TRBD2. The CDR3 is 21 amino acids. After removal of 0 bases from V and 2 bases from J, the junction contained 18 bases not matched to a gene. Germline lookup yields CDR1 LGHNA and CDR2 YNFKEQ. Here the CDR3 reads CASSQDIRAASGGLLPYEQYF. CDR3 coding DNA: TGTGCCAGCAGCCAAGATATAAGGGCCGCTAGCGGGGGGTTACTCCCCTACGAGCAGTACTTC.

The V gene is TRBV5-4, the J gene TRBJ1-4; TRBD1 might be the D (6 bases). The germline CDR1 and CDR2 sequences are SGHNT and YYREEE (reference sequence). The CDR3 has 14 residues. Trimming pared 5 bases from V and 0 bases from J, leaving 8 bases between. CDR3 in DNA: TGTGCCAGCAGTGGACAGACAACTAATGAAAAACTGTTTTTT. Its protein is CASSGQTTNEKLFF.

The J gene is TRBJ1-1, the V gene TRBV4-3; D gene ambiguous. This CDR3 spans 13 amino acids. The ends were cut back, 0 bases at V and 6 bases at J, with 8 bases in the middle. CDR1 and CDR2 (germline): LGHNA, YSLEER. The CDR3 sequence is CASSQEWASEAFF. CDR3 nucleotides: TGCGCCAGCAGCCAAGAATGGGCATCTGAAGCTTTCTTT.

This clone came up a few times. This chain links TRBV6-5 with TRBJ1-2; D is unresolved. This CDR3 spans 12 amino acids. Per the germline V gene, CDR1 is MNHEY and CDR2 is SVGAGI. The germline V and J ends were trimmed by 8 bases and 4 bases, with 11 bases remaining between them. The CDR3: CASGERTYGYTF. CDR3 coding DNA: TGTGCCAGCGGAGAAAGAACCTATGGCTACACCTTC.